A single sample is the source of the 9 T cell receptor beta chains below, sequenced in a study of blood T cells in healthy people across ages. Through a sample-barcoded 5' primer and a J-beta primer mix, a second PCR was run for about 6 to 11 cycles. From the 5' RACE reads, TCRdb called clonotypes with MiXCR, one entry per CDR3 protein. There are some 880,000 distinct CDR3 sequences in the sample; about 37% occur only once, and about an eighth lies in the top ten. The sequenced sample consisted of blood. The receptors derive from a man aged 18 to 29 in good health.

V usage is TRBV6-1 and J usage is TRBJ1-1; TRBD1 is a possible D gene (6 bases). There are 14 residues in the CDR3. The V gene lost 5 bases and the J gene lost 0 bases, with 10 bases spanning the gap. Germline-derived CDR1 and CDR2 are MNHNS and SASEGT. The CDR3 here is CASSRTALNTEAFF. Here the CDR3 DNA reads TGTGCCAGCAGTCGGACAGCGCTGAACACTGAAGCTTTCTTT.

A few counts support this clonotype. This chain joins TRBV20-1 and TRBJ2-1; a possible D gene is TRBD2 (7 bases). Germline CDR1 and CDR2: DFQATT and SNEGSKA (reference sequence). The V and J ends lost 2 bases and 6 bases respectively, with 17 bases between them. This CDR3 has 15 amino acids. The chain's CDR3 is CSARFPGGTPNEQFF. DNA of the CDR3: TGCAGTGCTAGATTTCCCGGGGGGACACCCAATGAGCAGTTCTTC.

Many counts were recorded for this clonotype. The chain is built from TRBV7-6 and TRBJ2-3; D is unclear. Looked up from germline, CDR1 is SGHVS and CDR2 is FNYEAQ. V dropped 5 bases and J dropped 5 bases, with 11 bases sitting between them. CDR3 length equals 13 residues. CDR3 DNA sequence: TGTGCCAGCAGCCCCTCGCAGGTAGATACGCAGTATTTT. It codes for CASSPSQVDTQYF.

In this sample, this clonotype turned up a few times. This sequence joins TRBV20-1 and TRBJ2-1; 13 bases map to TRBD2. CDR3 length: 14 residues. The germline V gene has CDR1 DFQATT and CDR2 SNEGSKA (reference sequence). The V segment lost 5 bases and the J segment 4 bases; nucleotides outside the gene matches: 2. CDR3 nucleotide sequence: TGCAGTGCTCAGACTAGCGGGGGGTACAATGAGCAGTTCTTC. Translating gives CSAQTSGGYNEQFF.

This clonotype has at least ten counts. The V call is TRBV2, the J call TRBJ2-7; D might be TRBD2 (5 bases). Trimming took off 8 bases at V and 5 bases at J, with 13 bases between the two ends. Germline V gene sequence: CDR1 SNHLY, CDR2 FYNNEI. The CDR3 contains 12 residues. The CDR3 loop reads CASREGANEQYF. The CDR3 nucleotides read TGTGCCAGCCGGGAAGGAGCAAACGAGCAGTACTTC.

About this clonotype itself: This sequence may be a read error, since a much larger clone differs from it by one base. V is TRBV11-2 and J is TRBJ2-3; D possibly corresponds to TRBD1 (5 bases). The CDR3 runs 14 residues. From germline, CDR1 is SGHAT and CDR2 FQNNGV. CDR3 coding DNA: TGTACCAGCAGCTTAGACAGTGGCACAGATACGCAGTATTTT. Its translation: CTSSLDSGTDTQYF.

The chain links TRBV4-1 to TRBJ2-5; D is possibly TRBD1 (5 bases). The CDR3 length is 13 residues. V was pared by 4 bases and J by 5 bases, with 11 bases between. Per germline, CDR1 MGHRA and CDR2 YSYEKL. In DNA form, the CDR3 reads TGCGCCAGCAGCCCAGGGTTCGGCGAGACCCAGTACTTC. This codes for CASSPGFGETQYF.

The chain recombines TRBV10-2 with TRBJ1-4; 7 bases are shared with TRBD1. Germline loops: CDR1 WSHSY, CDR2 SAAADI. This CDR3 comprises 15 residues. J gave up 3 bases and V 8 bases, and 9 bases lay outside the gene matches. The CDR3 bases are TGCGCCAGCGGACCGGGACAGCGATCTAATGAAAAACTGTTTTTT. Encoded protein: CASGPGQRSNEKLFF.

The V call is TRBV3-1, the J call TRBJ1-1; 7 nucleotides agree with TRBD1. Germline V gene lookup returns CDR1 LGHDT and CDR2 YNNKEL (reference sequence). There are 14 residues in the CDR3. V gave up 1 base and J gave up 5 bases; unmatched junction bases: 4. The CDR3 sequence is CASSQVTGVTEAFF. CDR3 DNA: TGTGCCAGCAGCCAAGTAACAGGGGTTACTGAAGCTTTCTTT.